The clone carrying this T cell receptor beta chain was seen a handful of times. What it recognizes is unknown. Brentuximab vedotin exposure varied among the patients, all of whom had relapsed after autologous stem cell transplantation. The sample comes from a study of PD-1 blockade in classical Hodgkin lymphoma. General study points: Before treatment, TCR diversity in newly diagnosed patients was reportedly lower than in healthy donors. Newly diagnosed patients and complete responders had comparable diversity at baseline. Some patients started nivolumab under 1 year after ASCT, and they were excluded. At C4D1, TCR diversity had climbed significantly for CD4+ cells, though not for CD8+ cells.

Method: immunoSEQ multiplex PCR; TCRdb's copy keeps in-frame clones and lacks some. The table records tens of thousands of clones, roughly 70% of them present only once. Germline loops: CDR1 MNHNY, CDR2 SVGAGI (reference sequence). This CDR3 region has 16 residues. Trimming took 6 bases from V and 3 from J, leaving 20 bases between them. This rearrangement joins TRBV6-6 to TRBJ1-1; D is perhaps TRBD1 (5 bases). This TCR was sampled from a human donor with classical Hodgkin lymphoma. Sequencing used peripheral blood mononuclear cells (PBMCs), obtained before the second cycle of nivolumab. The CDR3 DNA reads TGTGCCAGCAGCCCCCCCTGGGGGGGGATGGACACTGAAGCTTTCTTT. Protein sequence: CASSPPWGGMDTEAFF.